The 7 T cell receptor beta chains below come from one sample, sequenced in a study of blood T cell repertoires in COVID-19. TCRdb's copy holds only in-frame clones and misses some; the assay was immunoSEQ multiplex PCR. Of 300,000 to 350,000 clones detected, 75% to 90% appear once; the ten largest clones hold 2.2%. The sample consisted of PBMCs or T cells enriched from blood (not recorded which). These receptors came from a man aged 30 to 39 who had recovered from COVID-19.

This rearrangement joins TRBV6-6 to TRBJ1-4; 7 bases map to TRBD1. This CDR3 has 17 residues. The germline gives CDR1 MNHNY, CDR2 SVGAGI (reference sequence). V was clipped by 5 bases and J by 3 bases; unmatched bases: 12. The CDR3 DNA reads as TGTGCCAGCAGTCCCGACAGGGTAGGGCTCGCTAATGAAAAACTGTTTTTT. Its translation: CASSPDRVGLANEKLFF.

This clone occurred once. The chain combines TRBV13 with TRBJ2-7, with D possibly TRBD2 on 5 matching bases. Trimming cost V 5 bases and J 6 bases, with 17 bases left between them. This CDR3 contains 14 residues. In germline, CDR1 is PRHDT, CDR2 FYEKMQ (reference sequence). The CDR3 sequence: CASSQGSGRVEQYF. The DNA of the CDR3 is TGTGCCAGCAGCCAAGGCAGCGGCCGAGTCGAGCAGTACTTC.

The V gene is TRBV9, the J gene TRBJ2-2, with D perhaps TRBD1 (6 bases). The germline CDR1 and CDR2 sequences are SGDLS and YYNGEE. This CDR3 contains 12 residues. V lost 7 bases and J lost 7, with 11 bases in between. CDR3 sequence: CASGPGVGELFF. The CDR3 DNA is TGTGCCAGCGGACCAGGGGTCGGGGAGCTGTTTTTT.

This sequence joins TRBV10-3 and TRBJ1-5, with D perhaps matching TRBD1 (6 bases). The ends were cut back, 4 bases at V and 5 bases at J, with 15 bases in the middle. CDR1 is ENHRY and CDR2 is SYGVKD in the germline V gene. This CDR3 has 15 residues. For the CDR3, the DNA is TGTGCCATCAGTGTCGGGGGGGCAGGTGATCAGCCCCAGCATTTT. Residues: CAISVGGAGDQPQHF.

The chain joins TRBV30 to TRBJ2-4, with 7 bases fitting TRBD1. V shed 4 bases and J 3 bases; nucleotides not matched to a gene: 15. The V gene's germline CDR1 is GTSNPN and CDR2 SVGIG (reference sequence). The CDR3 is made up of 17 amino acids. The CDR3 sequence is CAWIRTKYRDSKNIQYF. As DNA, the CDR3 is TGTGCCTGGATCCGAACCAAATACCGGGACAGCAAAAACATTCAGTACTTC.

About this clone: At the DNA level, this CDR3 is encoded by other sequences in the same sample as well. The chain couples TRBV30 to TRBJ1-1, with TRBD1 matching over 8 bases. Trimming cost V 2 bases and J 2 bases; bases outside gene matches: 4. Germline-derived CDR1 and CDR2 are GTSNPN and SVGIG (reference sequence). The CDR3 is made up of 14 amino acids. CDR3 sequence reads: CAWSTGQGNTEAFF. In DNA form, the CDR3 reads TGTGCCTGGAGTACAGGACAGGGTAACACTGAAGCTTTCTTT.

This clone was detected once. The V and J genes are TRBV2 and TRBJ2-3; TRBD2 matches at 14 bases. After removal of 2 bases from V and 2 bases from J, the junction contained 9 bases not matched to a gene. This CDR3 region has 19 residues. CDR1 SNHLY and CDR2 FYNNEI come from the germline V gene. The CDR3 DNA sequence: TGTGCCAGCAGTGAACGGCGGACTAGCGGGGGGCTAAACACAGATACGCAGTATTTT. Protein: CASSERRTSGGLNTDTQYF.